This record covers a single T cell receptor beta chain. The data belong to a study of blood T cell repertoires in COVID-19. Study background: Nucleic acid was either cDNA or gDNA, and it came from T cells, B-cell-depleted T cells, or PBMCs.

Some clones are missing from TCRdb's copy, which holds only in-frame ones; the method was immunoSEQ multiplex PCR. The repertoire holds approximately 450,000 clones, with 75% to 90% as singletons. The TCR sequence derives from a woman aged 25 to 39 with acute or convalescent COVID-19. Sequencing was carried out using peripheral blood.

CDR3 bases: TGCGCCAGCAGCCACGACGACAGTCAAGAGACCCAGTACTTC. Protein product: CASSHDDSQETQYF. This rearrangement joins TRBV5-1 to TRBJ2-5; possible D gene TRBD1, 5 bases. Between the trimmed V and J ends, which lost 4 bases and 2 bases, there was a span of 12 bases. Germline values: CDR1 SGHRS, CDR2 YFSETQ. The CDR3 has 14 residues. The variable domain in full, completed from reference TRBV5-1 and TRBJ2-5, reads KAGVTQTPRYLIKTRGQQVTLSCSPISGHRSVSWYQQTPGQGLQFLFEYFSETQRNKGNFPGRFSGRQFSNSRSEMNVSTLELGDSALYLCASSHDDSQETQYFGPGTRLLVL.